This is a list of T cell receptor beta chains from one sample in a study of blood T cell dynamics during melanoma immunotherapy. The table came from immunoSEQ multiplex PCR; TCRdb's copy has only in-frame clones and leaves some out. The sample lists 2,000 or so clones, more than 75% occurring once. Material: CD8+ T cells from blood, obtained from a patient treated with checkpoint blockade. The source is a human donor with melanoma. CDR3s include the opening cysteine and the closing phenylalanine or tryptophan. A D gene is named only where the DNA matches it firmly. Size values are once, few and many counts, or a class for expanded clones, and some rows have none.

V: TRBV7-9; length: 15; D: TRBD2; size: .; CDR3: CASSPWTSGRFEQYF
V: TRBV5-1; length: 15; D: .; size: .; CDR3: CASSLGGGTNEKLFF
V: TRBV29-1; length: 12; D: .; size: .; CDR3: CSVDQGNTEAFF
V: TRBV27; length: 15; D: .; size: .; CDR3: CASSLGGQLNQPQHF
V: TRBV6-6; length: 14; D: .; size: .; CDR3: CASSYFRGAYEQYF
V: TRBV25-1; length: 13; D: TRBD1; size: few; CDR3: CASSRQGGDGYTF
V: TRBV5-6; length: 13; D: .; size: .; CDR3: CASSFGNTGELFF
V: TRBV4-1; length: 16; D: TRBD1; size: .; CDR3: CASSLTGQGGYYGYTF
V: TRBV9; length: 14; D: .; size: .; CDR3: CASSFRTGKETQYF
V: TRBV4-2; length: 16; D: .; size: .; CDR3: CASSLVPGDVLTEAFF
V: TRBV19; length: 11; D: .; size: .; CDR3: CASSKQVEAFF
V: TRBV5-6; length: 14; D: .; size: .; CDR3: CASSLGGDTYEQYF
V: TRBV9; length: 16; D: .; size: .; CDR3: CASSPASSNLVGTQYF
V: TRBV30; length: 11; D: .; size: once; CDR3: CAWSALEGKYF
V: TRBV28; length: 13; D: TRBD2; size: .; CDR3: CASSFLLAGGQYF
V: TRBV7-9; length: 15; D: .; size: .; CDR3: CASSPTLGEVYEQYF
V: TRBV27; length: 14; D: .; size: .; CDR3: CASSEESSYNEQFF
V: TRBV28; length: 14; D: TRBD2; size: .; CDR3: CASSLKREPYEQYF
V: TRBV4-1; length: 15; D: .; size: .; CDR3: CASSHGQGYGNTIYF
V: TRBV7-8; length: 12; D: .; size: .; CDR3: CASSDARGAQHF
V: TRBV6-5; length: 12; D: .; size: .; CDR3: CASSYGDHEQYF
V: TRBV27; length: 14; D: TRBD1; size: once; CDR3: CASSLGQGSREQYF
V: TRBV9; length: 20; D: TRBD2; size: .; CDR3: CASSVTGKATSGRREETQYF
V: TRBV6-5; length: 14; D: TRBD1; size: few; CDR3: CASSYRQGAYEQYF
V: TRBV11-2; length: 14; D: .; size: .; CDR3: CASSLSPQGYEQYF
V: TRBV4-3; length: 15; D: .; size: .; CDR3: CASSRGGLGTDTQYF
V: TRBV19; length: 14; D: .; size: few; CDR3: CASSFGTQSYEQYF
V: TRBV2; length: 16; D: TRBD2; size: few; CDR3: CASSASGLAGAYEQYF
V: TRBV5-6; length: 14; D: .; size: .; CDR3: CASSLGTGEDEQYF
V: TRBV10-3; length: 13; D: TRBD1; size: .; CDR3: CAISYDRGNEQYF
V: TRBV19; length: 12; D: TRBD1; size: .; CDR3: CASMTGDYEQYF
V: TRBV4-1; length: 15; D: TRBD1; size: .; CDR3: CASSQETGDAETQYF
V: TRBV11-2; length: 15; D: .; size: .; CDR3: CASSRWGEKREKLFF
V: TRBV19; length: 14; D: .; size: .; CDR3: CASSMDSLYQPQHF
V: TRBV7-9; length: 13; D: TRBD1; size: .; CDR3: CASSVGTDYEQYF
V: TRBV9; length: 15; D: .; size: .; CDR3: CASSVDGVVGQPQHF
V: TRBV4-1; length: 18; D: TRBD2; size: .; CDR3: CASSQEVPGLAGAYEQYF
V: TRBV5-1; length: 14; D: .; size: .; CDR3: CASSGQGRDYEQYF
V: TRBV5-1; length: 15; D: .; size: .; CDR3: CASSSNPGENQPQHF
V: TRBV19; length: 13; D: .; size: few; CDR3: CASAATASYEQYF
V: TRBV18; length: 13; D: .; size: few; CDR3: CASSLGRLNEQYF
V: TRBV7-2; length: 14; D: .; size: .; CDR3: CASTIKMASYEQYF
V: TRBV11-2; length: 11; D: .; size: once; CDR3: CASKRGAGYTF
V: TRBV5-4; length: 15; D: TRBD2; size: .; CDR3: CASRPGLGPSYEQYF
V: TRBV6-5; length: 12; D: .; size: .; CDR3: CASSSKGNEQFF
V: TRBV28; length: 10; D: .; size: .; CDR3: CASSRGEQYF
V: TRBV2; length: 16; D: .; size: once; CDR3: CASSEAGHTYQETQYF
V: TRBV10-3; length: 14; D: .; size: .; CDR3: CAIRHELGQDEQYF
V: TRBV9; length: 16; D: TRBD2; size: .; CDR3: CASSGRPTSAGNEQFF
V: TRBV19; length: 16; D: .; size: .; CDR3: CASSPPGGKNTGELFF
V: TRBV28; length: 13; D: .; size: .; CDR3: CASSSGLTNEQFF
V: TRBV28; length: 15; D: TRBD1; size: .; CDR3: CASSEQGVSYNEQFF
V: TRBV25-1; length: 16; D: .; size: .; CDR3: CASSDGARGLRYGYTF
V: TRBV15; length: 14; D: .; size: .; CDR3: CATSTPFGGTEAFF